The present entry profiles one T cell receptor beta chain with its context. This record comes from a study of monozygotic twins with inflammatory bowel disease. Germline V gives CDR1 SGHTA, CDR2 FQGNSA. The CDR3 is 14 amino acids. Reprocessing the 5' RACE reads, TCRdb reports a single entry for every CDR3 protein and omits DNA. Recorded here are 330,000 or so distinct CDR3 sequences; the top ten clones represent under 2.5%. Sequencing was performed on blood. The sequence derives from a human donor with ulcerative colitis or Crohn's disease, or a healthy co-twin of an affected twin (not recorded which). This chain uses TRBV7-2 with TRBJ1-1; TCRdb indicates TRBD1, and absent DNA this call remains unverified. The CDR3 loop is CASSLQGAGTEAFF.